These 30 T cell receptor beta chains were all obtained from the same sample, sequenced in a study of response to subunit inactivated influenza vaccine. TCRdb analysed the RT-PCR reads with MiXCR anew, one entry per CDR3 protein. This sample has over 150,000 distinct CDR3 sequences, with about an eighth found just once. This specimen was CD8+ T cells sorted from PBMCs, taken more than 4 days after vaccination. The source is a man aged 50-59 years who received an inactivated influenza vaccine.

In its sample, this clonotype was seen many times. This rearrangement joins TRBV5-1 to TRBJ1-1; TRBD1 is a possible D gene (5 bases). CDR1 and CDR2 from the germline V gene are SGHRS and YFSETQ. There are 13 residues in the CDR3. V lost 4 bases to trimming and J lost 6 bases, with 13 bases between them. CDR3 sequence reads: CASSPNDRAEAFF. CDR3 in DNA: TGCGCCAGCAGCCCGAATGACAGAGCTGAAGCTTTCTTT.

The gene calls are TRBV6-1 and TRBJ1-1; 7 nucleotides match TRBD1. Germline-derived CDR1 and CDR2 are MNHNS and SASEGT. Unmatched junction bases numbered 8, after V lost 6 bases and J lost 1 base. This CDR3 has 15 residues. As DNA, the CDR3 is TGTGCCAGCAGAAGTTTGGGACAGACGAACACTGAAGCTTTCTTT. Translation: CASRSLGQTNTEAFF.

Only a few counts were recorded for this clonotype. The V and J genes are TRBV6-2 or TRBV6-3 and TRBJ2-1, with TRBD2 matching over 11 bases. The V and J ends lost 0 bases and 4 bases, in that order; junction bases with no gene match: 11. Germline V CDR1 and CDR2: MNHEY, SVGEGT. This CDR3 spans 19 amino acids. The CDR3 is CASSYSNLAGGTHYNEQFF. DNA of the CDR3: TGTGCCAGCAGTTACTCGAATCTAGCGGGAGGCACTCATTACAATGAGCAGTTCTTC.

This clonotype was observed at least ten times. The V gene is TRBV4-3, the J gene TRBJ2-7; either TRBD1 or TRBD2 may supply D (5 bases each). Per the germline V gene, CDR1 is LGHNA and CDR2 is YSLEER. Between the trimmed V and J ends, which lost 0 bases and 0 bases, there was a span of 18 bases. The CDR3 is 18 amino acids. CDR3 sequence: CASSQDGGPGRFSYEQYF. CDR3 nucleotides: TGCGCCAGCAGCCAAGATGGAGGACCGGGACGTTTCTCCTACGAGCAGTACTTC.

J is TRBJ2-1 and V is TRBV27; D call uncertain. Trimming stripped 0 bases from V and 7 bases from J, with 7 bases between. Germline CDR1 MNHEY, CDR2 SMNVEV (reference sequence). CDR3 length: 13 residues. The CDR3 spells CASSLSKINEQFF. DNA for the CDR3: TGTGCCAGCAGTTTATCGAAGATTAATGAGCAGTTCTTC.

The V gene is TRBV13, the J gene TRBJ2-5, with a weak D call TRBD1 (6 bases). From germline, CDR1 is PRHDT and CDR2 FYEKMQ (reference sequence). The germline V and J ends were trimmed by 4 bases and 5 bases, with 23 bases remaining between them. This CDR3 contains 17 residues. CDR3 loop: CASSSRDTYVSGETQYF. CDR3 DNA: TGTGCCAGCAGCTCCCGGGACACTTATGTGTCGGGTGAGACCCAGTACTTC.

The rearrangement links TRBV7-9 to TRBJ2-7, with 9 bases aligning to TRBD2. V was pared by 3 bases and J by 5 bases, with 5 bases of the junction left unmatched. This CDR3 spans 14 amino acids. The V gene's germline CDR1 is SEHNR and CDR2 FQNEAQ (reference sequence). CDR3 bases: TGTGCCAGCAGCTTCCCGGGACTAGCCCACGAGCAGTACTTC. It is translated as CASSFPGLAHEQYF.

This clonotype was counted a few times. The rearrangement joins TRBV7-8 to TRBJ2-7, with D uncertain. CDR1 is SGHVS, CDR2 FQNEAQ, per germline. This CDR3 has 13 amino acids. V was clipped by 2 bases and J by 3 bases, with 8 bases between them. CDR3 protein: CASSLSRNYEQYF. The CDR3 DNA sequence: TGTGCCAGCAGCTTATCCAGGAACTACGAGCAGTACTTC.

This sequence joins TRBV20-1 and TRBJ2-7; 7 bases map to TRBD2. The CDR3 is made up of 13 amino acids. Looked up from germline, CDR1 is DFQATT and CDR2 is SNEGSKA (reference sequence). V lost 2 bases and J lost 3; bases outside the gene matches: 4. In DNA, the CDR3 is TGCAGTGCTAGAAGGTGGGGGGGCTACGAGCAGTACTTC. It is translated as CSARRWGGYEQYF.

Ten or more counts support this clonotype. This chain links TRBV12-3 or TRBV12-4 with TRBJ2-3; the match to TRBD2 covers 10 bases. The V gene end was trimmed by 6 bases and the J gene end by 6 bases; junction bases not matched to a gene: 6. This CDR3 spans 14 amino acids. In nucleotides, the CDR3 is TGTGCCAGCAGACCTAGCGGGAGCATTGATACGCAGTATTTT. Residues: CASRPSGSIDTQYF.

This clonotype was seen a handful of times. The chain joins TRBV7-9 to TRBJ2-2, with TRBD1 matching over 9 bases. This CDR3 comprises 16 residues. Trimming took 5 bases from V and 7 from J; bases not matched to a gene: 11. From germline, CDR1 is SEHNR and CDR2 FQNEAQ (reference sequence). The CDR3 sequence: CASSHIGQGKGGELFF. The CDR3 DNA sequence: TGTGCCAGCAGCCACATAGGACAGGGGAAAGGCGGGGAGCTGTTTTTT.

V gene TRBV7-2 combines with J gene TRBJ1-6; 7 bases map to TRBD1. V shed 3 bases, J shed 9 bases, and the junction held 8 bases outside the gene matches. CDR1 SGHTA and CDR2 FQGNSA come from the germline V gene. CDR3 length: 15 amino acids. CDR3 amino acids: CASSLTGYLVSPLHF. Written as DNA, the CDR3 is TGTGCCAGCAGCTTGACAGGGTATTTGGTTTCACCCCTCCACTTT.

The rearrangement links TRBV28 to TRBJ2-7, with TRBD2 as a possible D gene (6 bases). This CDR3 contains 15 residues. Germline CDR1 and CDR2: MDHEN and SYDVKM. V was shortened by 6 bases and J by 2 bases, with 17 bases between the two germline ends. The CDR3 protein is CASSPGRGGAYEQYF. As DNA, the CDR3 is TGTGCCAGCAGCCCGGGACGTGGAGGGGCCTACGAGCAGTACTTC.

This clonotype was counted many times. The chain recombines TRBV4-1 with TRBJ2-1; D uncertain. CDR3 length: 13 amino acids. Germline loops: CDR1 MGHRA, CDR2 YSYEKL. The V and J ends lost 1 base and 5 bases respectively, with 6 bases between them. The CDR3 sequence is CASSQGLDNEQFF. The CDR3 DNA is TGCGCCAGCAGCCAAGGGTTAGACAATGAGCAGTTCTTC.

The table lists this clonotype with a few counts. The genes are TRBV29-1 and TRBJ1-1; maybe TRBD1 (6 bases). In germline, CDR1 is SQVTM, CDR2 ANQGSEA. V was shortened by 5 bases and J by 4 bases, with 11 bases between the two germline ends. The CDR3 consists of 12 residues. CDR3 sequence: CSVPRGGTEAFF. The CDR3 nucleotides are TGCAGCGTTCCCAGGGGAGGCACTGAAGCTTTCTTT.

V gene TRBV20-1 combines with J gene TRBJ1-2; D unresolved. The CDR3 loop spans 13 amino acids. V lost 0 bases, J lost 8 bases, and 13 bases lay in between. The germline CDR1 and CDR2 sequences are DFQATT and SNEGSKA (reference sequence). This CDR3 is CSARDPLGHGYTF. The CDR3 DNA reads TGCAGTGCTAGAGATCCCCTAGGGCACGGCTACACCTTC.

In DNA, the CDR3 is TGTGCCAGCAGCTCTAAGGAGGGTGCCACTGAAGCTTTCTTT. It translates to CASSSKEGATEAFF. V usage is TRBV7-9 and J usage is TRBJ1-1; D uncertain. Trimming pared 4 bases from V and 4 bases from J, leaving 13 bases between. Germline CDR1 reads SEHNR; CDR2 reads FQNEAQ (reference sequence). This CDR3 is 14 amino acids long.

V usage is TRBV12-3 or TRBV12-4 and J usage is TRBJ1-4, with D possibly TRBD1 on 5 matching bases. V was clipped by 5 bases and J by 3 bases, with 16 bases between them. The CDR3 contains 16 residues. The CDR3 region is CASSPTVGSPNEKLFF. The CDR3 nucleotides read TGTGCCAGCAGTCCGACAGTCGGATCCCCTAATGAAAAACTGTTTTTT.

The chain carries TRBV27 and TRBJ2-7, with D uncertain. CDR1 and CDR2 from the germline V gene are MNHEY and SMNVEV (reference sequence). The CDR3 runs 12 residues. Trimming cost V 5 bases and J 3 bases, with 8 bases left between them. CDR3 sequence: CASSEVGYEQYF. The CDR3 DNA is TGTGCCAGCAGTGAGGTGGGCTACGAGCAGTACTTC.

The genes are TRBV7-2 and TRBJ2-1; possibly TRBD2 for D (5 bases). The V and J ends lost 6 bases and 3 bases respectively, with 21 bases between them. This CDR3 region has 17 residues. The V gene's germline CDR1 is SGHTA and CDR2 FQGNSA. In DNA form, the CDR3 reads TGTGCCAGCAGTTATAGCGTGATTCACTCAGGCTACAATGAGCAGTTCTTC. Amino acids: CASSYSVIHSGYNEQFF.

The rearrangement joins TRBV7-2 to TRBJ2-7; D is uncertain. V lost 2 bases to trimming and J lost 1 base, with 9 bases between them. The CDR3 contains 14 residues. Germline V CDR1 and CDR2: SGHTA, FQGNSA. DNA of the CDR3: TGTGCCAGCAGCTTATTTGGGGAATCCTACGAGCAGTACTTC. It is translated as CASSLFGESYEQYF.

The table lists this clonotype with a few counts. V and J are TRBV7-9 and TRBJ2-5; 7 nucleotides match TRBD1. V trimming: 5 bases; J trimming: 1 base; junction bases outside the gene matches: 10. Germline assignment: CDR1 SEHNR and CDR2 FQNEAQ (reference sequence). This CDR3 has 16 residues. The CDR3 DNA sequence: TGTGCCAGCAGCCCGCGACAGGGCGGCTTCCAAGAGACCCAGTACTTC. It translates to CASSPRQGGFQETQYF.

The chain carries TRBV6-1 and TRBJ2-2; tentative D call: TRBD2 (6 bases). CDR3 size: 13 residues. Germline loops: CDR1 MNHNS, CDR2 SASEGT. Trimming removed 8 bases from V and 3 bases from J, with 10 bases in between. As DNA, the CDR3 is TGTGCCAGCCTGACGGGAGACACCGGGGAGCTGTTTTTT. This gives the protein CASLTGDTGELFF.

The chain combines TRBV4-3 with TRBJ2-2; D might be TRBD2 (5 bases). The CDR3 has 15 residues. The V end was cut by 0 bases, the J end by 3 bases, with 8 bases between. Germline V CDR1 and CDR2: LGHNA, YSLEER. The CDR3 DNA sequence: TGCGCCAGCAGCCAAGATTTGGGAGACACCGGGGAGCTGTTTTTT. Its translation: CASSQDLGDTGELFF.

This clonotype turned up a few times. The rearrangement links TRBV27 to TRBJ2-1, with 13 bases fitting TRBD2. V shed 0 bases, J shed 8 bases, and the junction held 1 base outside the gene matches. Germline-derived CDR1 and CDR2 are MNHEY and SMNVEV (reference sequence). This CDR3 spans 15 amino acids. The CDR3 loop is CASSLSGLAGYEQFF. Written as DNA, the CDR3 is TGTGCCAGCAGTTTATCGGGACTAGCGGGATATGAGCAGTTCTTC.

The chain links TRBV7-9 to TRBJ2-7; no definite D call. Per the germline V gene, CDR1 is SEHNR and CDR2 is FQNEAQ (reference sequence). CDR3 size: 15 residues. V lost 5 bases to trimming and J lost 3 bases, with 17 bases between them. The CDR3 DNA sequence: TGTGCCAGCAGCAAGAGTTTTGGCACCTACTACGAGCAGTACTTC. Encoded protein: CASSKSFGTYYEQYF. Full variable domain (rest looked up from reference TRBV7-9 and TRBJ2-7): DTGVSQNPRHKITKRGQNVTFRCDPISEHNRLYWYRQTLGQGPEFLTYFQNEAQLEKSRLLSDRFSAERPKGSFSTLEIQRTEQGDSAMYLCASSKSFGTYYEQYFGPGTRLTVT.

The CDR3 loop is CSVGGTGYEQYF. The CDR3 bases are TGCAGCGTGGGCGGGACAGGGTACGAGCAGTACTTC. This chain joins TRBV29-1 and TRBJ2-7, with TRBD1 matching over 9 bases. The V and J ends lost 6 bases and 4 bases, in that order; junction bases with no gene match: 4. CDR1 and CDR2 (germline): SQVTM, ANQGSEA. This CDR3 has 12 amino acids.

V gene TRBV24-1 combines with J gene TRBJ2-2, with 8 bases aligning to TRBD1. J lost 2 bases, V lost 4 bases, and 5 bases had no gene match. The CDR3 is 16 residues long. Germline lookup yields CDR1 KGHDR and CDR2 SFDVKD. CDR3 loop: CATSDPGGANTGELFF. CDR3 sequence (DNA): TGTGCCACCAGTGACCCAGGGGGCGCAAACACCGGGGAGCTGTTTTTT.

This clonotype was counted only a few times. This chain joins TRBV6-5 and TRBJ2-7; tentatively, D is TRBD2 (6 bases). This CDR3 comprises 14 residues. The germline gives CDR1 MNHEY, CDR2 SVGAGI. Trimming removed 0 bases from V and 2 bases from J, with 8 bases in between. The CDR3 spells CASSYSAGTYEQYF. Here the CDR3 DNA reads TGTGCCAGCAGTTACTCGGCGGGAACCTACGAGCAGTACTTC.

This clonotype was detected a few times. The rearrangement uses TRBV4-3 and TRBJ2-1, with D perhaps TRBD2 (5 bases). Trimming took 0 bases from V and 5 from J, leaving 11 bases between them. The CDR3 is made up of 15 amino acids. The germline V gene has CDR1 LGHNA and CDR2 YSLEER. The CDR3 protein is CASSQESGRDNEQFF. CDR3 sequence (DNA): TGCGCCAGCAGCCAAGAATCGGGAAGGGACAATGAGCAGTTCTTC.